The present TCR beta chain was sequenced within a study of OX40 agonist ivuxolimab in advanced cancers. Sequenced by immunoSEQ multiplex PCR; TCRdb stores in-frame clones only, minus some. The data hold 50,000 to 70,000 clones, with around 85% observed a single time. The sequence was obtained from an adult with an advanced solid tumor such as melanoma, head and neck, liver or kidney cancer. Sequenced material: CD4+ or CD8+ T cells sorted from blood, taken in a trial of the OX40 agonist ivuxolimab.

The CDR3 region is CASTGGVYNEQFF. CDR3 DNA: TGTGCCAGCACAGGGGGTGTCTACAATGAGCAGTTCTTC. V gene TRBV6-1 combines with J gene TRBJ2-1, with 7 bases fitting TRBD1. Germline V gene lookup returns CDR1 MNHNS and CDR2 SASEGT. V was pared by 7 bases and J by 3 bases, with 3 bases of the junction left unmatched. CDR3 length equals 13 residues.